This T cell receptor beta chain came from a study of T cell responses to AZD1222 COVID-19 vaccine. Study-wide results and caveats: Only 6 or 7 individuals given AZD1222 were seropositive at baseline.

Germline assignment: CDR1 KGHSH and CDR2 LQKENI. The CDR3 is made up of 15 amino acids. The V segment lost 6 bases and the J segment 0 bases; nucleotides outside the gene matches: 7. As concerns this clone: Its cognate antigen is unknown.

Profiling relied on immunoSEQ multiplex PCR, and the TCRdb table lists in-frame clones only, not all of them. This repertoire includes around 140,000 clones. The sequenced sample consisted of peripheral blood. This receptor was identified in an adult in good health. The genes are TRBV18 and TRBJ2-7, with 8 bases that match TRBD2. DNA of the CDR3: TGTGCCAGCTCCCAAGCGGGGGACCGCTCCTACGAGCAGTACTTC. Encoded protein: CASSQAGDRSYEQYF.